Below, 30 T cell receptor beta chains from the same sample are listed, as sequenced in a study of shared clonotypes between healthy human individuals. The table came from immunoSEQ multiplex PCR; TCRdb's copy has only in-frame clones and leaves some out. The data show fewer than 850,000 clones, 90% seen once. Sequencing was carried out using memory CD8+ T cells from PBMCs. The subset: CD45RO+ cells pooled with CCR7-negative TemRA cells. The receptors stem from a man younger than 35 in good health. Some clones in this sample may be carry-over from other donors' samples.

V is TRBV19 and J is TRBJ1-1, with TRBD1 matching 7 bases. The V gene end was trimmed by 5 bases and the J gene end by 6 bases; junction bases not matched to a gene: 6. Germline V gene sequence: CDR1 LNHDA, CDR2 SQIVND (reference sequence). The CDR3 has 13 amino acids. The CDR3 bases are TGTGCCAGTAGTCACAGGGGCTCCGCTGAAGCTTTCTTT. Amino acids: CASSHRGSAEAFF.

J is TRBJ2-1 and V is TRBV28; 15 positions match TRBD2. The CDR3 length is 14 residues. V was clipped by 7 bases and J by 9 bases; unmatched bases: 4. Germline assignment: CDR1 MDHEN and CDR2 SYDVKM. The CDR3 bases are TGTGCCAGCACCCAGGGACTAGCGGGAGGTGAGCAGTTCTTC. It yields the protein CASTQGLAGGEQFF.

The gene calls are TRBV19 and TRBJ2-1, with a weak D call TRBD2 (5 bases). The CDR3 contains 17 residues. V was shortened by 4 bases and J by 0 bases, with 16 bases between the two germline ends. Germline CDR1 is LNHDA and CDR2 is SQIVND (reference sequence). The CDR3 reads CASSTDSFRSSYNEQFF. CDR3 coding DNA: TGTGCCAGTAGTACGGACTCGTTTAGGAGCTCCTACAATGAGCAGTTCTTC.

The chain has TRBV27 and TRBJ2-5; tentative D call: TRBD2 (6 bases). Trimming removed 3 bases from V and 7 bases from J, with 18 bases in between. CDR1 is MNHEY, CDR2 SMNVEV, per germline (reference sequence). The CDR3 covers 15 residues. The CDR3 spells CASSFSGGAVGTQYF. The CDR3, as DNA: TGTGCCAGCAGTTTTTCCGGCGGGGCCGTAGGGACCCAGTACTTC.

The chain is built from TRBV7-8 and TRBJ2-7, with D perhaps assigned TRBD1 or TRBD2 (7 bases each). The CDR3 loop spans 16 amino acids. V was shortened by 5 bases and J by 5 bases, with 22 bases between the two germline ends. Germline CDR1 SGHVS, CDR2 FQNEAQ. The CDR3 DNA sequence: TGTGCCAGCAGCCCACACGGCCCAGGGGGGGATAACGAGCAGTACTTC. The encoded protein is CASSPHGPGGDNEQYF.

The chain uses TRBV4-1 and TRBJ2-7; no firm D call. The germline gives CDR1 MGHRA, CDR2 YSYEKL. Trimming cost V 4 bases and J 6 bases, with 22 bases left between them. This CDR3 contains 16 residues. The CDR3 sequence is CASSRWPGRQPSEQYF. In DNA, the CDR3 is TGCGCCAGCAGCCGGTGGCCAGGCCGGCAACCTTCCGAGCAGTACTTC.

The chain carries TRBV5-6 and TRBJ2-7; 11 bases map to TRBD1. The V segment lost 2 bases and the J segment 3 bases; nucleotides outside the gene matches: 1. Germline V CDR1 and CDR2: SGHDT, YYEEEE. The CDR3 is 14 residues long. The CDR3 region has the DNA TGTGCCAGCAGCTTAGGGACAGGGGGCTACGAGCAGTACTTC. Its translation is CASSLGTGGYEQYF.

The rearrangement uses TRBV10-1 and TRBJ2-1; a weak D match, TRBD2 (6 bases). The CDR3 is made up of 16 amino acids. Trimming stripped 3 bases from V and 4 bases from J, with 16 bases between. The germline V gene encodes CDR1 WNHNN and CDR2 SYGVQD (reference sequence). CDR3 coding DNA: TGCGCCAGCAGTGATTCGGAGGGATCACTTTACAATGAGCAGTTCTTC. Amino acids: CASSDSEGSLYNEQFF.

For the CDR3, the DNA is TGTGCCAGCAGCTTAGTGAGGGCGCAGGCGAAGGGGCAGTTCTTC. Protein: CASSLVRAQAKGQFF. This rearrangement joins TRBV7-9 to TRBJ2-1; TRBD2 might be the D (5 bases). Trimming removed 1 base from V and 12 bases from J, with 19 bases in between. This CDR3 is 15 amino acids long. Germline CDR1 reads SEHNR; CDR2 reads FQNEAQ (reference sequence).

The genes are TRBV12-1 and TRBJ2-1; TRBD2 is the table's D call and was not checked against the DNA. TRBV12-1 is tagged as a pseudogene. The CDR3 spans 19 residues. The CDR3 loop is CASSFARASGRYTYNEQFF. CDR3 DNA: TGTGCCAGCAGCTTTGCGCGGGCTAGCGGGAGGTACACTTACAATGAGCAGTTCTTC.

The chain joins TRBV25-1 to TRBJ2-3; D may be TRBD1 (6 bases). Between the trimmed V and J ends, which lost 10 bases and 0 bases, there was a span of 11 bases. CDR1 and CDR2 (germline): MGHDK, SYGVNS. CDR3 size: 13 residues. CDR3 sequence reads: CATPRGSTDTQYF. The CDR3 DNA reads as TGTGCCACCCCAAGGGGGAGCACAGATACGCAGTATTTT.

The rearrangement joins TRBV10-3 to TRBJ2-2; TRBD1 might be the D (5 bases). The ends were cut back, 8 bases at V and 6 bases at J, with 10 bases in the middle. The CDR3 has 12 residues. CDR1 and CDR2 from the germline V gene are ENHRY and SYGVKD. CDR3 coding DNA: TGTGCCATCGGGAAGGGGTCCGGGGAGCTGTTTTTT. This encodes CAIGKGSGELFF.

Of note for this clone: Within the sample, other DNA sequences also encode this same CDR3. The CDR3 nucleotides read TGTGCCAGCAGTTTATCTACAGGGGGTCTGTACGAGCAGTACTTC. This translates into CASSLSTGGLYEQYF. This rearrangement joins TRBV27 to TRBJ2-7, with TRBD1 identical over 8 bases. V lost 0 bases to trimming and J lost 4 bases; unmatched junction nucleotides: 5. Germline-derived CDR1 and CDR2 are MNHEY and SMNVEV (reference sequence). The CDR3 consists of 15 residues.

V is TRBV9 and J is TRBJ2-1; 7 bases are shared with TRBD2. The trim removed 0 bases at V and 8 bases at J, leaving 8 bases unmatched. This CDR3 spans 15 amino acids. Per germline, CDR1 SGDLS and CDR2 YYNGEE. The CDR3 spells CASSVDGGSSDEQFF. For the CDR3, the DNA is TGTGCCAGCAGCGTAGATGGCGGGAGCTCAGATGAGCAGTTCTTC.

This chain links TRBV9 with TRBJ1-3; D gene ambiguous. This CDR3 is 14 amino acids long. Germline assignment: CDR1 SGDLS and CDR2 YYNGEE. V lost 3 bases and J lost 0, with 7 bases in between. In nucleotides, the CDR3 is TGTGCCAGCAGCGACTGGAGCTCTGGAAACACCATATATTTT. Translated: CASSDWSSGNTIYF.

The V and J genes are TRBV25-1 and TRBJ2-7; 7 bases are shared with TRBD1. Germline V gene data show CDR1 as MGHDK and CDR2 as SYGVNS. This CDR3 has 13 residues. The junction had 4 bases not matched to a gene; V was cut back by 6 bases and J by 2 bases. CDR3 bases: TGTGCCAGCAGGAAGGACAGGCCCTACGAGCAGTACTTC. This gives the protein CASRKDRPYEQYF.

CDR3 sequence (DNA): TGTGCCAGCATAGAGCGGACCGGGGAGCTGTTTTTT. This encodes CASIERTGELFF. The chain recombines TRBV25-1 with TRBJ2-2; TRBD2 might be the D (5 bases). The V gene's germline CDR1 is MGHDK and CDR2 SYGVNS. The CDR3 contains 12 residues. The V end lost 7 bases, the J end lost 5 bases, and 8 bases lay between the germline ends.

The V call is TRBV4-3, the J call TRBJ1-2; D perhaps matches TRBD1 (5 bases). The CDR3 has 15 residues. Between the trimmed V and J ends, which lost 0 bases and 8 bases, there was a span of 16 bases. Germline V lookup: CDR1 LGHNA, CDR2 YSLEER. The CDR3 loop is CASSQDGDAGVGYTF. The CDR3 DNA reads as TGCGCCAGCAGCCAAGATGGGGACGCAGGAGTGGGCTACACCTTC.

This clone was seen a few times. The V and J genes are TRBV7-9 and TRBJ2-2, with TRBD2 matching 8 bases. Losses at the gene ends were 8 bases for V and 6 bases for J; bases not matched to a gene: 5. This CDR3 has 13 residues. The germline V gene encodes CDR1 SEHNR and CDR2 FQNEAQ (reference sequence). CDR3 sequence reads: CASQREGPGELFF. The CDR3 bases are TGTGCCAGCCAACGGGAGGGACCCGGGGAGCTGTTTTTT.

V is TRBV28 and J is TRBJ2-1; the D gene is possibly TRBD2 (6 bases). Trimming left V 8 bases short and J 4 bases short, with 18 bases between. Germline V CDR1 and CDR2: MDHEN, SYDVKM. The CDR3 has 15 amino acids. CDR3 sequence: CASDLRDSSYNEQFF. CDR3 DNA: TGTGCCAGCGACCTACGGGACTCTTCATACAATGAGCAGTTCTTC.

The rearrangement links TRBV9 to TRBJ2-7, with D possibly being TRBD2 (6 bases). This CDR3 spans 13 amino acids. In germline, CDR1 is SGDLS, CDR2 YYNGEE. Trimming left V 4 bases short and J 5 bases short, with 13 bases between. The CDR3 sequence: CASSPIRGNEQYF. Written as DNA, the CDR3 is TGTGCCAGCAGCCCCATTCGGGGGAACGAGCAGTACTTC.

The rearrangement links TRBV10-3 to TRBJ1-2; D remains ambiguous. V lost 0 bases and J lost 8, with 10 bases in between. The CDR3 totals 13 residues. Germline V CDR1 and CDR2: ENHRY, SYGVKD. Written as DNA, the CDR3 is TGTGCCATCAGTGAGTCGAACTACGCGGGCTACACCTTC. Its protein is CAISESNYAGYTF.

This rearrangement joins TRBV2 to TRBJ2-1; 9 nucleotides line up with TRBD2. The CDR3 runs 12 residues. Per the germline V gene, CDR1 is SNHLY and CDR2 is FYNNEI. V lost 4 bases and J lost 8; bases outside the gene matches: 0. CDR3 sequence reads: CASSGLADEQFF. For the CDR3, the DNA is TGTGCCAGCAGTGGACTAGCGGATGAGCAGTTCTTC. The full variable domain, its missing parts supplied by reference TRBV2 and TRBJ2-1, is EPEVTQTPSHQVTQMGQEVILRCVPISNHLYFYWYRQILGQKVEFLVSFYNNEISEKSEIFDDQFSVERPDGSNFTLKIRSTKLEDSAMYFCASSGLADEQFFGPGTRLTVL.

To note about this clone: This specimen includes other DNA sequences encoding the same CDR3. The CDR3 region is CASSLTGGSSTDTQYF. The CDR3 nucleotides are TGTGCCAGCAGCTTAACGGGAGGATCTAGCACAGATACGCAGTATTTT. The V and J genes are TRBV7-3 and TRBJ2-3, with a weak D call TRBD2 (6 bases). Germline CDR1 and CDR2: SGHTA and FQGTGA. The length of the CDR3 is 16 residues. Trimming removed 0 bases at V and 0 bases at J, with 10 bases between. The full variable domain, with the rest looked up from reference TRBV7-3 and TRBJ2-3, is GAGVSQTPSNKVTEKGKYVELRCDPISGHTALYWYRQSLGQGPEFLIYFQGTGAADDSGLPNDRFFAVRPEGSVSTLKIQRTERGDSAVYLCASSLTGGSSTDTQYFGPGTRLTVL.

The chain couples TRBV4-1 to TRBJ2-5; maybe TRBD2 (5 bases). Germline values: CDR1 MGHRA, CDR2 YSYEKL. Trimming shortened V by 1 base and J by 2 bases, and 8 bases separated the two germline ends. This CDR3 is 14 amino acids long. CDR3 DNA: TGCGCCAGCAGCCAAGGACTAAAACAAGAGACCCAGTACTTC. This translates into CASSQGLKQETQYF.

This clone has just a few counts. V is TRBV30 and J is TRBJ1-5, with D perhaps TRBD1 (5 bases). The CDR3 totals 15 residues. Trimming took 0 bases from V and 4 from J, leaving 13 bases between them. Germline CDR1 and CDR2: GTSNPN and SVGIG (reference sequence). The CDR3 sequence is CAWSVRAGFNQPQHF. The CDR3, as DNA: TGTGCCTGGAGTGTAAGAGCAGGGTTTAATCAGCCCCAGCATTTT.

The rearrangement uses TRBV7-9 and TRBJ1-1; no firm D call. CDR1 SEHNR and CDR2 FQNEAQ come from the germline V gene (reference sequence). The V end was cut by 4 bases, the J end by 0 bases, with 12 bases between. This CDR3 is built from 15 residues. In nucleotides, the CDR3 is TGTGCCAGCAGCTCCTACAGAATATTGAACACTGAAGCTTTCTTT. Protein: CASSSYRILNTEAFF. The variable domain in full, with the rest retrieved from reference TRBV7-9 and TRBJ1-1, is DTGVSQNPRHKITKRGQNVTFRCDPISEHNRLYWYRQTLGQGPEFLTYFQNEAQLEKSRLLSDRFSAERPKGSFSTLEIQRTEQGDSAMYLCASSSYRILNTEAFFGQGTRLTVV.

The chain is built from TRBV4-1 and TRBJ2-3; no clear D. CDR1 and CDR2 (germline): MGHRA, YSYEKL. This CDR3 comprises 15 residues. Trimming left V 0 bases short and J 6 bases short, with 13 bases between. The CDR3 region is CASSQENPGVDTQYF. In DNA form, the CDR3 reads TGCGCCAGCAGCCAAGAGAACCCGGGCGTGGATACGCAGTATTTT.

The chain uses TRBV4-1 and TRBJ1-6, with D possibly TRBD1 on 6 matching bases. V gave up 0 bases and J gave up 2 bases, with 8 bases separating them. The CDR3 totals 16 residues. CDR1 is MGHRA, CDR2 YSYEKL, per germline. This CDR3 is CASSQERDTYNSPLHF. In DNA, the CDR3 is TGCGCCAGCAGCCAAGAGCGGGACACCTATAATTCACCCCTCCACTTT.

Concerning this clone: One base away lies a much larger clone, so this may be a sequencing read error. The genes are TRBV30 and TRBJ2-3; tentative D call: TRBD2 (5 bases). The CDR3 is 15 residues long. The germline CDR1 and CDR2 sequences are GTSNPN and SVGIG (reference sequence). For the CDR3, the DNA is TGTACCTGGAGGTCTGGAAGGATACGCACAGATACGCAGTATTTT. Residues: CTWRSGRIRTDTQYF. The variable domain in full, completed from reference TRBV30 and TRBJ2-3, reads SQTIHQWPATLVQPVGSPLSLECTVEGTSNPNLYWYRQAAGRGLQLLFYSVGIGQISSEVPQNLSASRPQDRQFILSSKKLLLSDSGFYLCTWRSGRIRTDTQYFGPGTRLTVL.